Following are 15 T cell receptor beta chains from one sample sequenced in a study of blood T cells in healthy people across ages. With a J-beta primer mix and a sample-barcoded 5' primer, a second PCR ran roughly 6 to 11 cycles. TCRdb used MiXCR to reprocess the 5' RACE reads, holding one entry per CDR3 protein. This sample has about 670,000 distinct CDR3 sequences; around 38% occur once, and the top ten carry about 30%. The sequencing sample was made of blood. The receptors shown here come from an elderly man in good health.

This clonotype was seen once. This may be a read error, as it is one base from a much larger clone. V is TRBV6-5 and J is TRBJ1-5; possibly TRBD1 for D (5 bases). CDR1 and CDR2 (germline): MNHEY, SVGAGI. The germline V and J ends were trimmed by 6 bases and 1 base, with 10 bases remaining between them. The CDR3 extends over 14 amino acids. The CDR3 loop reads CASRIGGSNQPQHF. The CDR3, as DNA: TGTGCCAGCAGAATCGGGGGGAGCAATCAGCCCCAGCATTTT.

This clonotype occurred a few times. This chain joins TRBV20-1 and TRBJ2-1, with 12 bases matching TRBD2. V lost 6 bases and J lost 9; bases outside the gene matches: 12. The CDR3 consists of 15 residues. CDR1 and CDR2 (germline): DFQATT, SNEGSKA (reference sequence). The CDR3 DNA is TGCAGTGCCCCGACGACTAGCGGGAGTACGGTTGAGCAGTTCTTC. Translating gives CSAPTTSGSTVEQFF.

The chain carries TRBV30 and TRBJ1-1; 9 positions match TRBD1. The CDR3 is 14 residues long. Per the germline V gene, CDR1 is GTSNPN and CDR2 is SVGIG (reference sequence). The junction had 6 bases not matched to a gene; V was cut back by 2 bases and J by 5 bases. CDR3 DNA sequence: TGTGCCTGGAGTCACAACAGGGGGCAGACTGAAGCTTTCTTT. Residues: CAWSHNRGQTEAFF.

The CDR3 region is CSVNSGGLRNEQFF. The DNA of the CDR3 is TGCAGTGTGAATAGCGGGGGGCTGCGCAATGAGCAGTTCTTC. V is TRBV20-1 and J is TRBJ2-1, with 10 nucleotides matching TRBD2. Germline V gene sequence: CDR1 DFQATT, CDR2 SNEGSKA (reference sequence). V was clipped by 7 bases and J by 6 bases; unmatched bases: 9. CDR3 length equals 14 residues.

The V and J genes are TRBV5-1 and TRBJ2-6; 10 positions agree with TRBD1. The CDR3 covers 16 residues. CDR1 and CDR2 from the germline V gene are SGHRS and YFSETQ. The junction had 5 bases not matched to a gene; V was cut back by 4 bases and J by 4 bases. Written as DNA, the CDR3 is TGCGCCAGCAGCCCCGGGACAGGGGTCGGGGCCAACGTCCTGACTTTC. Encoded protein: CASSPGTGVGANVLTF.

In its sample, this clonotype was seen a few times. This chain joins TRBV4-3 and TRBJ2-1; D is unresolved. The CDR3 spans 14 residues. Germline V gene lookup returns CDR1 LGHNA and CDR2 YSLEER. The V gene lost 3 bases and the J gene lost 6 bases, with 12 bases spanning the gap. CDR3 residues: CASSHSIRSNEQFF. DNA of the CDR3: TGCGCCAGCAGCCATTCAATCCGGAGCAATGAGCAGTTCTTC.

The chain is built from TRBV11-1 and TRBJ2-1, with a weak D call TRBD1 (6 bases). The V gene's germline CDR1 is SGHAT and CDR2 FQDESV (reference sequence). Trimming cost V 4 bases and J 5 bases, with 9 bases left between them. The CDR3 sequence is 13 residues long. The CDR3 region has the DNA TGTGCCAGCAGCTACAGGGTCCACAATGAGCAGTTCTTC. Amino acids: CASSYRVHNEQFF.

J is TRBJ2-3 and V is TRBV20-1; 8 bases align to TRBD2. Germline V gives CDR1 DFQATT, CDR2 SNEGSKA (reference sequence). J lost 5 bases, V lost 6 bases, and 4 bases had no gene match. There are 12 residues in the CDR3. CDR3 in DNA: TGCAGTGCCGACGGGGGGGGAGATACGCAGTATTTT. It translates to CSADGGGDTQYF.

This chain joins TRBV5-4 and TRBJ2-3; a weak D match, TRBD1 (5 bases). Germline V CDR1 and CDR2: SGHNT, YYREEE (reference sequence). Trimming took 2 bases from V and 1 from J, leaving 14 bases between them. This CDR3 contains 16 residues. The chain's CDR3 is CASSLTPDSRTDTQYF. The CDR3 DNA reads TGTGCCAGCAGCTTAACTCCTGACAGCCGCACAGATACGCAGTATTTT. The variable domain in full, completed from reference TRBV5-4 and TRBJ2-3, reads ETGVTQSPTHLIKTRGQQVTLRCSSQSGHNTVSWYQQALGQGPQFIFQYYREEENGRGNFPPRFSGLQFPNYSSELNVNALELDDSALYLCASSLTPDSRTDTQYFGPGTRLTVL.

This rearrangement joins TRBV3-1 to TRBJ2-7; TRBD2 is a possible D gene (5 bases). The V gene lost 0 bases and the J gene lost 9 bases, with 18 bases spanning the gap. The length of the CDR3 is 15 residues. CDR1 is LGHDT, CDR2 YNNKEL, per germline (reference sequence). This chain's CDR3 is CASSQDSAAAVVQYF. CDR3 nucleotide sequence: TGTGCCAGCAGCCAAGATAGCGCGGCCGCGGTTGTGCAGTACTTC.

This clonotype was observed at least ten times. The chain links TRBV6-5 to TRBJ2-5; 11 nucleotides agree with TRBD2. V was clipped by 2 bases and J by 3 bases; unmatched bases: 2. CDR3 size: 15 residues. Germline CDR1 reads MNHEY; CDR2 reads SVGAGI. The CDR3 reads CASSYGTSGKETQYF. In nucleotides, the CDR3 is TGTGCCAGCAGTTACGGGACTAGCGGCAAAGAGACCCAGTACTTC.

Comments on this clonotype: This sequence may be a read error, since a much larger clone differs from it by one base. The chain carries TRBV20-1 and TRBJ2-1; TRBD1 agrees at 7 bases. Germline CDR1 and CDR2: DFQATT and SNEGSKA (reference sequence). The CDR3 extends over 13 amino acids. The CDR3 DNA follows: TGCGGTGCCGGACAGGCGATTCACAATGAGCAGTTCTTC. Its protein product is CGAGQAIHNEQFF.

This clonotype was observed at least ten times. This rearrangement joins TRBV7-9 to TRBJ2-6, with D perhaps TRBD2 (5 bases). The germline V gene encodes CDR1 SEHNR and CDR2 FQNEAQ (reference sequence). CDR3 length: 15 residues. V lost 5 bases and J lost 2, with 10 bases in between. The CDR3 is CASSREGAGANVLTF. DNA of the CDR3: TGTGCCAGCAGCCGTGAGGGTGCTGGGGCCAACGTCCTGACTTTC.

V and J are TRBV9 and TRBJ1-5; D call uncertain. This CDR3 is built from 14 residues. Trimming stripped 3 bases from V and 7 bases from J, with 14 bases between. CDR1 is SGDLS, CDR2 YYNGEE, per germline. The CDR3 protein is CASSAGPGLQPQHF. The CDR3 DNA reads TGTGCCAGCAGCGCGGGCCCGGGTTTACAGCCCCAGCATTTT.

Concerning this clonotype: The junction does not match germline at one end; this may be a read error. The chain has TRBV20-1 and TRBJ2-6, with D possibly being TRBD1 (5 bases). CDR3 length equals 16 residues. Germline CDR1 reads DFQATT; CDR2 reads SNEGSKA (reference sequence). The CDR3 loop is CSASLEMRSGANVQTF. The CDR3 DNA is TGCAGTGCTAGTTTGGAGATGCGCTCTGGGGCCAACGTCCAGACTTTC.